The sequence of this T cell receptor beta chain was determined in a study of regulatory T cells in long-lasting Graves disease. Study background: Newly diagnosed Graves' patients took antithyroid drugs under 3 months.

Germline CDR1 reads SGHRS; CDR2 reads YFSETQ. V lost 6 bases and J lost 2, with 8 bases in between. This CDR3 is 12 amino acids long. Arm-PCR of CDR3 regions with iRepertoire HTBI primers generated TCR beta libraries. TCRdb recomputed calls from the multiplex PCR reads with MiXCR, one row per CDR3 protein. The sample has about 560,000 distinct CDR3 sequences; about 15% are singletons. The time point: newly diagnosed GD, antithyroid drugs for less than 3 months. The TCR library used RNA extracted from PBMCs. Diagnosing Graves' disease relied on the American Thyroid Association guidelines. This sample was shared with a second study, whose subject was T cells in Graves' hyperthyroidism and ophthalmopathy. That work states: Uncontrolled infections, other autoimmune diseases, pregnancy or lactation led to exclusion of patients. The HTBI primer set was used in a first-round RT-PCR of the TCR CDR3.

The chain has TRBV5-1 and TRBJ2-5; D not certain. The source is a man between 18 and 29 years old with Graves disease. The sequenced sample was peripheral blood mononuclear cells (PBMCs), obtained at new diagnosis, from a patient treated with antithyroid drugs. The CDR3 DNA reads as TGCGCCAGCAAGGTGGGACAAGAGACCCAGTACTTC. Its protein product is CASKVGQETQYF.